A selection of T cell receptor beta chains follows, all from one sample in a study of molecular identifiers for immune sequencing clone quantification. MiXCR was run by TCRdb on the PCR reads, yielding one entry per CDR3 protein. Among about 54,000 distinct CDR3 sequences listed, almost 25% were seen once. Sequenced sample: naive CD8+ T cells from blood, with Jurkat cell RNA spiked in. The receptors were sampled from a human donor in good health. Some libraries in this study had Jurkat cell RNA spiked in. Both conserved end residues are part of each CDR3. A D gene is named only where the DNA matches it firmly. The size entry is marked missing in some rows and otherwise reads once, few, many or a size class.

V gene	clone size	D gene	J gene	CDR3 DNA	CDR3 protein
TRBV2	many	.	TRBJ2-5	TGTGCCAGCAGCGAAGGGACAAGCTGGGGTGAGACCCAGTACTTC	CASSEGTSWGETQYF
TRBV11-2	.	.	TRBJ2-5	TGTGCCAGCAGCTTCGATCAAGAGACCCAGTACTTC	CASSFDQETQYF
TRBV7-2	.	TRBD1	TRBJ2-7	TGTGCCAGCAGCTCAAATTGGACAGGGGGCACAAAGCAGTACTTC	CASSSNWTGGTKQYF
TRBV29-1	.	TRBD2	TRBJ2-7	TGCAGCGTTGAGGGCCTGCGGGAGTCTTACGAGCAGTACTTC	CSVEGLRESYEQYF
TRBV29-1	few	.	TRBJ2-7	TGCAGCGTTGAATACGGGGTCTACGAGCAGTACTTC	CSVEYGVYEQYF
TRBV5-4	many	.	TRBJ2-7	TGTGCCAGCAACCCGGGACACACCTACGAGCAGTACTTC	CASNPGHTYEQYF
TRBV19	.	.	TRBJ1-5	TGTGCCAGTAGTCCAGCGACCAGGAGCAATCAGCCCCAGCATTTT	CASSPATRSNQPQHF
TRBV29-1	many	.	TRBJ2-7	TGCAGCGTTGTGAGCGGCCCCTACGAGCAGTACTTC	CSVVSGPYEQYF
TRBV25-1	many	TRBD2	TRBJ2-7	TGTGCCAGCAGTACTACTAGCGGGAGATACGAGCAGTACTTC	CASSTTSGRYEQYF
TRBV28	many	.	TRBJ2-3	TGTGCCAGCAGTTTTGGATTGGATACGCAGTATTTT	CASSFGLDTQYF
TRBV6-2/TRBV6-3	.	.	TRBJ2-5	TGTGCCAGCAAACAAGGGGGGGAAATAGAGACCCAGTACTTC	CASKQGGEIETQYF
TRBV4-3	many	.	TRBJ1-3	TGCGCCAGCAGCCAAGACGGGTCAAGCTCTGGAAACACCATATATTTT	CASSQDGSSSGNTIYF
TRBV7-9	.	TRBD1	TRBJ2-1	TGTGCCAGCAGCCGTTCGGGACAGGGGTACAATGAGCAGTTCTTC	CASSRSGQGYNEQFF
TRBV4-3	many	.	TRBJ2-7	TGCGCCAGCAGCCAAGATAGAACCGCCGGAATTGCCTACGAGCAGTACTTC	CASSQDRTAGIAYEQYF
TRBV12-3/TRBV12-4	few	TRBD1	TRBJ1-5	TGCGCCAGCAGTATACGACAGGGGTCTAGCAATCAGCCCCAGCATTTT	CASSIRQGSSNQPQHF
TRBV7-9	many	.	TRBJ2-5	TGTGCCAGCAGCCTCAGCGGATTCCAAGAGACCCAGTACTTC	CASSLSGFQETQYF
TRBV6-5	many	TRBD1	TRBJ1-5	TGTGCCAGCCGTAGGGGGCAGGGGGACTATAGCAATCAGCCCCAGCATTTT	CASRRGQGDYSNQPQHF
TRBV4-1	many	TRBD2	TRBJ2-3	TGCGCCAGCAGCCAAGCAGGTGGACTAGCGGGTGCCGGTGATACGCAGTATTTT	CASSQAGGLAGAGDTQYF
TRBV9	many	TRBD1	TRBJ2-7	TGTGCCAGCAGCGGTACCGGGACAGGGCCCAACGAGCAGTACTTC	CASSGTGTGPNEQYF
TRBV29-1	many	TRBD2	TRBJ2-5	TGCAGCGTTGAGATCGGACTAGCGGGAGATCAGGAGACCCAGTACTTC	CSVEIGLAGDQETQYF
TRBV20-1	many	TRBD2	TRBJ2-3	TGCAGTGCCACGGGACTAGCGGGAGGGGTGCGGACAGATACGCAGTATTTT	CSATGLAGGVRTDTQYF
TRBV5-5	many	TRBD1	TRBJ2-7	TGTGCCAGCAGCTTTGGGGGCCGGACAGGGGGCTACGAGCAGTACTTC	CASSFGGRTGGYEQYF
TRBV29-1	many	.	TRBJ1-1	TGCAGCGTTGAGGGATTTGAAGCTTTCTTT	CSVEGFEAFF
TRBV24-1	many	.	TRBJ2-3	TGTGCCACCAGTGATTTCGGCCGGAAGTATTTT	CATSDFGRKYF
TRBV2	many	.	TRBJ1-1	TGTGCCAGCAGCGGTGTTACAGGGAGGTTAACTGAAGCTTTCTTT	CASSGVTGRLTEAFF
TRBV9	.	TRBD1	TRBJ2-3	TGTGCCAGCAGCCTGACAGGGGGCTCAGATACGCAGTATTTT	CASSLTGGSDTQYF
TRBV13	.	TRBD1	TRBJ2-5	TGTGCCAGCAGCTCGAGCACAGGGGAAGAGCCCCAGTACTTC	CASSSSTGEEPQYF
TRBV28	many	.	TRBJ2-7	TGTGCCAGCAGTTTTGATTCCGGGGGACCAACCTACGAGCAGTACTTC	CASSFDSGGPTYEQYF
TRBV28	many	.	TRBJ1-5	TGTGCCAGCCGGGGTAGCAATCAGCCCCAGCATTTT	CASRGSNQPQHF
TRBV6-2/TRBV6-3	many	.	TRBJ2-3	TGTGCCAGCAGTTACGGCTTGGTAGTTGATACGCAGTATTTT	CASSYGLVVDTQYF
TRBV4-2	many	TRBD2	TRBJ2-5	TGTGCCAGCAGCCAAGATAGTGTTACTAGCGTGGAGACCCAGTACTTC	CASSQDSVTSVETQYF